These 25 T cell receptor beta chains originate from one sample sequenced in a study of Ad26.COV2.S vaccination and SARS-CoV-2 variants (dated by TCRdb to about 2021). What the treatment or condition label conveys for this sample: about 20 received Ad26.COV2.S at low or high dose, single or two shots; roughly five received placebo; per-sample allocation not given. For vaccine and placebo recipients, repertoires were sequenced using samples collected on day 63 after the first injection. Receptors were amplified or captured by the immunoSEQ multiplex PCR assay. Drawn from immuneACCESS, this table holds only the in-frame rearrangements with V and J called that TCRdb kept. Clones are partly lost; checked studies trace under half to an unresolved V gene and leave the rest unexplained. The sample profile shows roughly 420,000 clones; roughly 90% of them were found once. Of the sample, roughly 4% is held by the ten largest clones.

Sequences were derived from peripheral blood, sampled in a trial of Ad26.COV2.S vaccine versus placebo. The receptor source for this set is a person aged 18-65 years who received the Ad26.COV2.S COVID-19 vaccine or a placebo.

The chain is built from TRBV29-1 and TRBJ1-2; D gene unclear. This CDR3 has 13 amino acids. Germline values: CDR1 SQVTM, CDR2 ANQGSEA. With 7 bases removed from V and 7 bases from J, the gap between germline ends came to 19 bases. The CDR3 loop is CSGTTEGSSGYTF. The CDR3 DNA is TGCAGCGGAACTACAGAGGGCAGCTCTGGCTACACCTTC.

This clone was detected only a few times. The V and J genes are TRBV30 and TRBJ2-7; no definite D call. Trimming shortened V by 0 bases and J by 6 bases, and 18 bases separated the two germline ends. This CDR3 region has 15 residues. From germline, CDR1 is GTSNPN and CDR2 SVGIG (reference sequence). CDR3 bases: TGTGCCTGGAGTGTAATGGGCGCAACAACGGGCGAGCAGTACTTC. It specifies CAWSVMGATTGEQYF.

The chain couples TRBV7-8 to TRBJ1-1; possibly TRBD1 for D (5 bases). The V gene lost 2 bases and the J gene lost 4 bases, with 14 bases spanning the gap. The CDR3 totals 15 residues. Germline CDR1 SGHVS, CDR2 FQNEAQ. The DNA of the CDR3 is TGTGCCAGCAGCTTACGTATATCGGGGACCACTGAAGCTTTCTTT. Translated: CASSLRISGTTEAFF. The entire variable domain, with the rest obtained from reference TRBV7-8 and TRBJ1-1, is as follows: GAGVSQSPRYKVAKRGQDVALRCDPISGHVSLFWYQQALGQGPEFLTYFQNEAQLDKSGLPSDRFFAERPEGSVSTLKIQRTQQEDSAVYLCASSLRISGTTEAFFGQGTRLTVV.

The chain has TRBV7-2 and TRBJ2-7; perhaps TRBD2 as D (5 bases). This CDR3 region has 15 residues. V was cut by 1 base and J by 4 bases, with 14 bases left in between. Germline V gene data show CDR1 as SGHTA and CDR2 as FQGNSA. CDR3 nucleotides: TGTGCCAGCAGCTTAGACCGGCAGGAGGTATACGAGCAGTACTTC. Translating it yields CASSLDRQEVYEQYF.

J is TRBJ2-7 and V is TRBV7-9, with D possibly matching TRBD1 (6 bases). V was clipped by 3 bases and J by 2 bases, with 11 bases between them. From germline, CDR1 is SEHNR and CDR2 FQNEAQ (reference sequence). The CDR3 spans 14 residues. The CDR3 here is CASSFGGATYEQYF. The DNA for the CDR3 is TGTGCCAGCAGCTTTGGGGGCGCCACCTACGAGCAGTACTTC.

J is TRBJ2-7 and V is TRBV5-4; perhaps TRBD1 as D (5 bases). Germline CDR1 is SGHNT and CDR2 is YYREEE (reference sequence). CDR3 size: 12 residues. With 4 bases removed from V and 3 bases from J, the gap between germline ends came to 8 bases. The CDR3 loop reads CASSLRGYEQYF. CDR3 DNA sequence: TGTGCCAGCAGCCTAAGGGGCTACGAGCAGTACTTC.

CDR3 coding DNA: TGTGCCAGCAGCTTAATGCAGACCCAGTACTTC. Its translation is CASSLMQTQYF. The rearrangement uses TRBV11-1 and TRBJ2-5; D is undetermined. The CDR3 totals 11 residues. Germline loops: CDR1 SGHAT, CDR2 FQDESV (reference sequence). V lost 2 bases and J 6 bases, leaving 4 bases between the germline ends.

The CDR3 loop is CASSVQGANTDTQYF. The CDR3 nucleotides are TGTGCCAGCAGCGTCCAGGGGGCGAACACAGATACGCAGTATTTT. The chain recombines TRBV9 with TRBJ2-3, with 8 bases that match TRBD1. V trimming: 2 bases; J trimming: 2 bases; junction bases outside the gene matches: 4. The germline CDR1 and CDR2 sequences are SGDLS and YYNGEE. The CDR3 runs 15 residues.

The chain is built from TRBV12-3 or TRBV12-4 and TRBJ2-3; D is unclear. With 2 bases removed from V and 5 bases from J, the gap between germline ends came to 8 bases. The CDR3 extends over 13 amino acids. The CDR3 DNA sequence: TGTGCCAGCAGTTTATTTAGAGGAGATACGCAGTATTTT. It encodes CASSLFRGDTQYF.

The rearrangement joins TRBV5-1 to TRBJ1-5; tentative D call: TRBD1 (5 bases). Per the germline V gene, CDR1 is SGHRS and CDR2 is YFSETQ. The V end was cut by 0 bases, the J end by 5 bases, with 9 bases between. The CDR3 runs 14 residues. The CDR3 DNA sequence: TGCGCCAGCAGCTTGGGCGGGGGGGATCAGCCCCAGCATTTT. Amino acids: CASSLGGGDQPQHF.

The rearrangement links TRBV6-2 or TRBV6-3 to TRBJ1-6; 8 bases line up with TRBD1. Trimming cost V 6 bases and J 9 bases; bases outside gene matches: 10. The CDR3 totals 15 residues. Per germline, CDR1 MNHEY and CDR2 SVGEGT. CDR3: CASSLQGAHVSPLHF. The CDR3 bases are TGTGCCAGCAGCCTGCAGGGGGCGCATGTTTCACCCCTCCACTTT.

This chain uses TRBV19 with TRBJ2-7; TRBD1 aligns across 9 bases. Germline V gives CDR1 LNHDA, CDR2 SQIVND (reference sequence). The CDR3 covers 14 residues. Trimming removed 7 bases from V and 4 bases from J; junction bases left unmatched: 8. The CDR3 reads CASKSQGARYEQYF. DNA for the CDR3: TGTGCCAGTAAATCACAGGGGGCAAGGTACGAGCAGTACTTC.

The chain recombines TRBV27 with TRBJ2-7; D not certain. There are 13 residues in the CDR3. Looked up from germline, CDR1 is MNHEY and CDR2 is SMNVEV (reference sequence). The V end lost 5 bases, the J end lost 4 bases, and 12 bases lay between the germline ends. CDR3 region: CASSLRAGYEQYF. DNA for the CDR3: TGTGCCAGCAGTCTCCGAGCCGGATACGAGCAGTACTTC.

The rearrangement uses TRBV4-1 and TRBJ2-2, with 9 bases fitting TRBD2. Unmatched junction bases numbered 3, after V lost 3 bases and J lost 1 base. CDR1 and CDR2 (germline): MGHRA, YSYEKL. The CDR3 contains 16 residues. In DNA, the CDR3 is TGCGCCAGCAGCCACAGCGGGGGGCAGAACACCGGGGAGCTGTTTTTT. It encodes CASSHSGGQNTGELFF.

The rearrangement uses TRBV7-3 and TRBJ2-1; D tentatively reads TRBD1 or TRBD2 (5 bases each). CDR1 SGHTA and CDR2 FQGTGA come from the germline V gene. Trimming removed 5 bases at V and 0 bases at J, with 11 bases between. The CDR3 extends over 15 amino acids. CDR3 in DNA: TGTGCCAGCAGCCGGGGCGAGAGCTCCTACAATGAGCAGTTCTTC. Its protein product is CASSRGESSYNEQFF.

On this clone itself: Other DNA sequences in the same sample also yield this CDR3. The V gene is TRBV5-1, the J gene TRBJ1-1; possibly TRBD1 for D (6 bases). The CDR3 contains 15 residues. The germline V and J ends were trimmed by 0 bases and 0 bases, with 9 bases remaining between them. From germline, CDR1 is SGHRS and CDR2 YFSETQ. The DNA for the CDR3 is TGCGCCAGCAGCTTGGGGAGGGGGATGAACACTGAAGCTTTCTTT. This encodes CASSLGRGMNTEAFF.

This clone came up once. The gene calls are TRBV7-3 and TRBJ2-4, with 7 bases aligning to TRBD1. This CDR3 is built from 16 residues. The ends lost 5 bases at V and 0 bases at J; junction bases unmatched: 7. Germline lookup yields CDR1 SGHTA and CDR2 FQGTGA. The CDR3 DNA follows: TGTGCCAGCAGCCCGGGACAGCTCCTAGCCAAAAACATTCAGTACTTC. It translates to CASSPGQLLAKNIQYF.

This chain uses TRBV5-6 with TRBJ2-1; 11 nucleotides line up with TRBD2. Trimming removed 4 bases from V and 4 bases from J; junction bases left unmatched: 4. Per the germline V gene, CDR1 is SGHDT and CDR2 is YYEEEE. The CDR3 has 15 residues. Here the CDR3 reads CASSVLAGGYNEQFF. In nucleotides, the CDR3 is TGTGCCAGCAGCGTTTTAGCGGGGGGGTACAATGAGCAGTTCTTC.

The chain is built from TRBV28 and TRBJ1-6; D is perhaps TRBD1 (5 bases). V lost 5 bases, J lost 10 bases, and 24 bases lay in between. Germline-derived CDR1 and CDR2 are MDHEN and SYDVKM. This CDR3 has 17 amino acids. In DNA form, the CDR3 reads TGTGCCAGCAGTCCCGCGGTGCAGGGAAGAATTGGATCACCCCTCCACTTT. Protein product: CASSPAVQGRIGSPLHF.

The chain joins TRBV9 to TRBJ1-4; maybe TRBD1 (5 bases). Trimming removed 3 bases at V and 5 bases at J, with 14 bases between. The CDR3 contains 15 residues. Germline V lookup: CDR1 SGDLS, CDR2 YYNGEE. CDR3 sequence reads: CASSEGTSGNEKLFF. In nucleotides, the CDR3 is TGTGCCAGCAGCGAGGGGACCTCAGGGAATGAAAAACTGTTTTTT.

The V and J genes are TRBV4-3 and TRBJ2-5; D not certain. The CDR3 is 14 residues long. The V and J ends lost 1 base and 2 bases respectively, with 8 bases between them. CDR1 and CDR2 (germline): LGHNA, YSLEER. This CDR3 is CASSQGPRQETQYF. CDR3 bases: TGCGCCAGCAGCCAAGGCCCCAGACAAGAGACCCAGTACTTC.

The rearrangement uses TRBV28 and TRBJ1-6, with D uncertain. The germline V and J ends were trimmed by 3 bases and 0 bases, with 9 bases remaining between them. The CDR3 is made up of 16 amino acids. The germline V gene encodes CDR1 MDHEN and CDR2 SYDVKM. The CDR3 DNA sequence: TGTGCCAGCAGTTTGGTAAGGAGCTCCTATAATTCACCCCTCCACTTT. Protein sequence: CASSLVRSSYNSPLHF. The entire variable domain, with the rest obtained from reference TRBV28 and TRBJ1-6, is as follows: DVKVTQSSRYLVKRTGEKVFLECVQDMDHENMFWYRQDPGLGLRLIYFSYDVKMKEKGDIPEGYSVSREKKERFSLILESASTNQTSMYLCASSLVRSSYNSPLHFGNGTRLTVT.

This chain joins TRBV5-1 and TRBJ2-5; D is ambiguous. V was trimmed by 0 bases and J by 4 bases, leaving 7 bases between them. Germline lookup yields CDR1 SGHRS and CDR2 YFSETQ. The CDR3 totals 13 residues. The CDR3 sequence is CASSLALAETQYF. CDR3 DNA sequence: TGCGCCAGCAGCTTGGCCCTGGCAGAGACCCAGTACTTC. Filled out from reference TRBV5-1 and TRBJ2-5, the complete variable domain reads KAGVTQTPRYLIKTRGQQVTLSCSPISGHRSVSWYQQTPGQGLQFLFEYFSETQRNKGNFPGRFSGRQFSNSRSEMNVSTLELGDSALYLCASSLALAETQYFGPGTRLLVL.

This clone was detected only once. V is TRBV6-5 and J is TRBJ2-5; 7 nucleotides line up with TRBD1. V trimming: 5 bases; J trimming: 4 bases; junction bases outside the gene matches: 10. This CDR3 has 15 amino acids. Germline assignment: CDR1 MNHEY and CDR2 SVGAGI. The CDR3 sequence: CASSRTGLLGETQYF. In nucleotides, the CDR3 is TGTGCCAGCAGTCGGACAGGCCTCTTGGGAGAGACCCAGTACTTC.

CDR3 sequence reads: CASSNWTGWASYEQYF. CDR3 in DNA: TGTGCCAGCAGCAACTGGACAGGGTGGGCTTCCTACGAGCAGTACTTC. This rearrangement joins TRBV21-1 to TRBJ2-7; the table's D call, TRBD1, was not checked against the DNA. TRBV21-1 represents a pseudogene. CDR3 length: 16 amino acids.